The rows below give T cell receptor beta chains drawn from one sample of a study of T cell responses to AZD1222 COVID-19 vaccine. Here immunoSEQ multiplex PCR was the method, and the copy in TCRdb shows in-frame clones only, minus some. This sample has about 170,000 clones; just over 90% occur once, and the top ten carry less than 3%. The sequencing used peripheral blood, collected on day 0 of AZD1222 vaccination. These receptors were obtained from an adult in good health. The CDR3 runs from the conserved cysteine through the conserved F or W. The order of the fields is V gene, J gene, clone size, D gene, CDR3 protein, CDR3 DNA. D genes are given only for firm matches. Size tells how often a clone was seen (once, few, many) or the class of an expanded clone, and some rows leave it out.

v_gene: TRBV4-1
j_gene: TRBJ1-1
abundance: once
d_gene: TRBD1
CDR3aa: CASSPGTASPTEAFF
CDR3nt: TGCGCCAGCAGCCCCGGGACAGCATCTCCCACTGAAGCTTTCTTT

v_gene: TRBV30
j_gene: TRBJ2-7
abundance: NA
d_gene: TRBD1
CDR3aa: CAWGGQGAPYEQYF
CDR3nt: TGTGCCTGGGGCGGACAGGGGGCCCCCTACGAGCAGTACTTC

v_gene: TRBV5-1
j_gene: TRBJ1-2
abundance: NA
d_gene: NA
CDR3aa: CASSLDIGDYGYTF
CDR3nt: TGCGCCAGCAGCTTGGACATAGGGGACTATGGCTACACCTTC

v_gene: TRBV3-1/TRBV3-2
j_gene: TRBJ1-2
abundance: NA
d_gene: NA
CDR3aa: CASSYSYGYTF
CDR3nt: TGTGCCAGCAGCTACAGCTATGGCTACACCTTC

v_gene: TRBV6-5
j_gene: TRBJ1-1
abundance: NA
d_gene: TRBD1
CDR3aa: CASSSITGVTEAFF
CDR3nt: TGTGCCAGCAGTTCCATAACAGGGGTCACTGAAGCTTTCTTT

v_gene: TRBV20-1
j_gene: TRBJ2-1
abundance: NA
d_gene: NA
CDR3aa: CSASKDEQFF
CDR3nt: TGCAGTGCCAGCAAGGATGAGCAGTTCTTC

v_gene: TRBV3-1/TRBV3-2
j_gene: TRBJ2-3
abundance: NA
d_gene: TRBD2
CDR3aa: CASSPRTSGYGTDTQYF
CDR3nt: TGTGCCAGCAGTCCGAGGACTAGCGGGTATGGCACAGATACGCAGTATTTT

v_gene: TRBV6-5
j_gene: TRBJ2-7
abundance: NA
d_gene: TRBD2
CDR3aa: CASRQGLAGSYEQYF
CDR3nt: TGTGCCAGCAGGCAAGGACTAGCGGGATCCTACGAGCAGTACTTC

v_gene: TRBV20-1
j_gene: TRBJ1-1
abundance: NA
d_gene: NA
CDR3aa: CSRVSDTEAFF
CDR3nt: TGCAGCAGGGTATCGGACACTGAAGCTTTCTTT

v_gene: TRBV7-9
j_gene: TRBJ1-1
abundance: NA
d_gene: NA
CDR3aa: CASRGEVNTEAFF
CDR3nt: TGTGCCAGTAGGGGGGAGGTGAACACTGAAGCTTTCTTT

v_gene: TRBV6-5
j_gene: TRBJ1-1
abundance: NA
d_gene: NA
CDR3aa: CASSYSSMNTEAFF
CDR3nt: TGTGCCAGCAGTTACTCCAGCATGAACACTGAAGCTTTCTTT

v_gene: TRBV5-1
j_gene: TRBJ1-1
abundance: NA
d_gene: TRBD1
CDR3aa: CASSQGGGFTEAFF
CDR3nt: TGCGCCAGCAGCCAGGGGGGTGGATTCACTGAAGCTTTCTTT

v_gene: TRBV4-2
j_gene: TRBJ2-1
abundance: NA
d_gene: NA
CDR3aa: CASLGQGSYNEQFF
CDR3nt: TGTGCCAGCCTTGGTCAGGGGTCATACAATGAGCAGTTCTTC

v_gene: TRBV2
j_gene: TRBJ1-5
abundance: NA
d_gene: NA
CDR3aa: CASTTGNQPQHF
CDR3nt: TGTGCCAGCACAACAGGGAATCAGCCCCAGCATTTT

v_gene: TRBV18
j_gene: TRBJ2-7
abundance: NA
d_gene: TRBD1
CDR3aa: CASSLTGTGGSEQYF
CDR3nt: TGTGCCAGCTCATTAACCGGGACAGGGGGGTCCGAGCAGTACTTC

v_gene: TRBV4-1
j_gene: TRBJ2-3
abundance: NA
d_gene: NA
CDR3aa: CASSLVSPGGTDTQYF
CDR3nt: TGCGCCAGCAGCCTAGTCTCCCCGGGGGGCACAGATACGCAGTATTTT

v_gene: TRBV20-1
j_gene: TRBJ2-3
abundance: NA
d_gene: TRBD2
CDR3aa: CSASPTTSGMGTQYF
CDR3nt: TGCAGTGCTAGTCCGACGACTAGCGGGATGGGTACGCAGTATTTT

v_gene: TRBV6-5
j_gene: TRBJ1-1
abundance: NA
d_gene: NA
CDR3aa: CASTRANTEAFF
CDR3nt: TGTGCCAGCACCCGGGCCAACACTGAAGCTTTCTTT

v_gene: TRBV9
j_gene: TRBJ1-5
abundance: NA
d_gene: NA
CDR3aa: CASSVGEGRLQPQHF
CDR3nt: TGTGCCAGCAGCGTCGGAGAGGGGAGATTGCAGCCCCAGCATTTT

v_gene: TRBV7-9
j_gene: TRBJ2-5
abundance: NA
d_gene: NA
CDR3aa: CASSLGDWVETQYF
CDR3nt: TGTGCCAGCAGCCTGGGCGACTGGGTGGAGACCCAGTACTTC

v_gene: TRBV24-1
j_gene: TRBJ2-2
abundance: NA
d_gene: TRBD2
CDR3aa: CATSDFSPGTSGRASHTGELFF
CDR3nt: TGTGCCACCAGTGATTTTAGCCCTGGGACTAGCGGGAGGGCCAGCCACACCGGGGAGCTGTTTTTT

v_gene: TRBV5-1
j_gene: TRBJ2-7
abundance: NA
d_gene: TRBD2
CDR3aa: CASSATGTSGGEQYF
CDR3nt: TGCGCCAGCAGCGCAACCGGGACTAGCGGAGGCGAGCAGTACTTC

v_gene: TRBV2
j_gene: TRBJ2-1
abundance: NA
d_gene: TRBD2
CDR3aa: CASTRLAGGPYEQFF
CDR3nt: TGTGCCAGCACTCGACTGGCGGGAGGGCCGTATGAGCAGTTCTTC

v_gene: TRBV3-1/TRBV3-2
j_gene: TRBJ2-3
abundance: NA
d_gene: NA
CDR3aa: CASSPGDTQYF
CDR3nt: TGTGCCAGCAGCCCCGGAGATACGCAGTATTTT

v_gene: TRBV9
j_gene: TRBJ1-1
abundance: NA
d_gene: NA
CDR3aa: CASSPEAQNTEAFF
CDR3nt: TGTGCCAGCAGCCCGGAGGCTCAGAACACTGAAGCTTTCTTT

v_gene: TRBV2
j_gene: TRBJ2-5
abundance: NA
d_gene: NA
CDR3aa: CASSATHGETQYF
CDR3nt: TGTGCCAGCAGCGCTACCCACGGGGAGACCCAGTACTTC

v_gene: TRBV30
j_gene: TRBJ2-7
abundance: NA
d_gene: TRBD1
CDR3aa: CAWSTGTGAYEQYF
CDR3nt: TGTGCCTGGAGTACGGGGACAGGGGCCTACGAGCAGTACTTC

v_gene: TRBV5-1
j_gene: TRBJ2-7
abundance: NA
d_gene: TRBD2
CDR3aa: CASSLPSGRAEQYF
CDR3nt: TGCGCCAGCAGCTTACCTAGCGGGAGGGCCGAGCAGTACTTC